The source of this TCR beta chain is a study of cytomegalovirus exposure and HLA in healthy donors. Those who donated were healthy bone marrow donors. General study findings and limits: A further, later analysis showed that HLA-associated TCR beta chains (compared with equally common others) were more clonally expanded.

CDR1 and CDR2 from the germline V gene are ENHRY and SYGVKD. The CDR3 is 14 amino acids. Trimming removed 6 bases from V and 0 bases from J; junction bases left unmatched: 5. The table lists this clone with a few counts. The antigen is unknown. PCR involved 60 Vbeta and 13 Jbeta primers. Sequenced by immunoSEQ multiplex PCR; TCRdb stores in-frame clones only, minus some. The sample comprises approximately 100,000 clones, 50% to 75% of which are singletons, and 3% to 4% rests with the top ten. The receptor was derived from a man under 40 in good health and CMV-seronegative. Material: PBMCs. The V and J genes are TRBV10-3 and TRBJ2-7, with TRBD1 matching over 7 bases. The CDR3 DNA reads TGTGCCATCAGGGGGACAGAGAGCTCCTACGAGCAGTACTTC. Translation gives CAIRGTESSYEQYF.